Listed here is a single T cell receptor beta chain. The sample has other DNA sequences that encode this CDR3 too. The sample originates from a study of shared clonotypes between healthy human individuals. V was cut by 3 bases and J by 4 bases, with 7 bases left in between. The germline V gene encodes CDR1 LNHDA and CDR2 SQIVND (reference sequence). The CDR3 length is 13 residues. Template for every sorted-subset replicate PCR totaled about 0.2 ug DNA, roughly 30,000 T cell genomes. Here immunoSEQ multiplex PCR was the method, and the copy in TCRdb shows in-frame clones only, minus some. Among more than 2,000,000 clones listed, over 85% were seen once. The study separated CD4+ cells into CD45RA+ naive and CD45RA-negative memory subsets.

The receptor was derived from a man between 18 and 35 years old in good health. Source material: naive CD4+ T cells sorted from blood. Subset specified: CD45RA+ positively selected. This chain uses TRBV19 with TRBJ1-5, with D possibly being TRBD1 (5 bases). CDR3 loop: CASSIEGNQPQHF. The CDR3 bases are TGTGCCAGTAGTATTGAGGGGAATCAGCCCCAGCATTTT.